The 32 T cell receptor beta chains given below trace back to one sample, sequenced in a study of blood T cell repertoires in COVID-19. Measured with immunoSEQ multiplex PCR; TCRdb has only the in-frame clones, and not every one. The data show over 150,000 clones, more than 70% seen once. Sequenced: PBMCs or T cells enriched from blood (not recorded which). The source is a man aged 35 to 55 who had recovered from COVID-19.

The chain employs TRBV28 and TRBJ1-1; the D is unclear. Germline CDR1 reads MDHEN; CDR2 reads SYDVKM. There are 13 residues in the CDR3. V was cut by 6 bases and J by 4 bases, with 12 bases left in between. CDR3: CASREDGRTEAFF. The CDR3 nucleotides are TGTGCCAGCAGGGAGGATGGACGCACTGAAGCTTTCTTT. The full variable domain, completed using reference TRBV28 and TRBJ1-1, is DVKVTQSSRYLVKRTGEKVFLECVQDMDHENMFWYRQDPGLGLRLIYFSYDVKMKEKGDIPEGYSVSREKKERFSLILESASTNQTSMYLCASREDGRTEAFFGQGTRLTVV.

For the CDR3, the DNA is TGTGCCAGCAGCCCGGGGACGGGGGAGTACGGCTACACCTTC. Its translation: CASSPGTGEYGYTF. This chain joins TRBV3-1 (or the pseudogene TRBV3-2) and TRBJ1-2; D perhaps matches TRBD1 (5 bases). The V end lost 4 bases, the J end lost 8 bases, and 17 bases lay between the germline ends. This CDR3 contains 14 residues. Germline CDR1 reads LGHDT; CDR2 reads YNNKEL (reference sequence).

The genes are TRBV9 and TRBJ1-2; unclear D gene. This CDR3 spans 12 amino acids. Germline V CDR1 and CDR2: SGDLS, YYNGEE. V was clipped by 7 bases and J by 0 bases, with 7 bases between them. The CDR3: CASSPSNYGYTF. The CDR3 coding sequence is TGTGCCAGCTCCCCCTCTAACTATGGCTACACCTTC.

The gene calls are TRBV30 and TRBJ1-4; no reliable D call. Between the trimmed V and J ends, which lost 2 bases and 6 bases, there was a span of 7 bases. The CDR3 extends over 12 amino acids. In germline, CDR1 is GTSNPN, CDR2 SVGIG (reference sequence). CDR3 in amino acids: CAWSWGDEKLFF. The CDR3 nucleotides are TGTGCCTGGAGTTGGGGAGATGAAAAACTGTTTTTT.

This chain uses TRBV28 with TRBJ2-7; tentative D call: TRBD2 (7 bases). This CDR3 has 14 residues. V lost 2 bases to trimming and J lost 6 bases, with 14 bases between them. Germline V gene sequence: CDR1 MDHEN, CDR2 SYDVKM. CDR3 DNA: TGTGCCAGCAGTTTACCCGGGGGGCGGCGCGAGCAGTACTTC. Translating gives CASSLPGGRREQYF.

The chain's CDR3 is CASSPTRAPTF. The CDR3, as DNA: TGTGCCAGCAGCCCCACGAGGGCGCCCACCTTC. The V gene is TRBV9, the J gene TRBJ1-2; D remains ambiguous. The CDR3 is 11 residues long. Trimming removed 4 bases from V and 13 bases from J, with 14 bases in between. Germline V gives CDR1 SGDLS, CDR2 YYNGEE.

The V call is TRBV2, the J call TRBJ1-1; 7 positions agree with TRBD1. CDR1 SNHLY and CDR2 FYNNEI come from the germline V gene. The length of the CDR3 is 13 residues. The J segment lost 4 bases and the V segment lost 7 bases, leaving 6 bases of the junction unmatched. DNA of the CDR3: TGTGCCAGCATCTTACAGGGGATCACTGAAGCTTTCTTT. Translated, it gives CASILQGITEAFF. Using reference TRBV2 and TRBJ1-1 for the parts outside the CDR3, the full variable domain is EPEVTQTPSHQVTQMGQEVILRCVPISNHLYFYWYRQILGQKVEFLVSFYNNEISEKSEIFDDQFSVERPDGSNFTLKIRSTKLEDSAMYFCASILQGITEAFFGQGTRLTVV.

The chain carries TRBV3-1 (or the pseudogene TRBV3-2) and TRBJ2-1; 15 bases are a match to TRBD2. With 1 base clipped from V and 7 bases from J, the junction kept 2 bases outside the gene matches. The CDR3 sequence is 16 residues long. Germline CDR1 is LGHDT and CDR2 is YNNKEL (reference sequence). The chain's CDR3 is CASSQGGTSGRNEQFF. The CDR3 coding sequence is TGTGCCAGCAGCCAAGGGGGGACTAGCGGGAGGAATGAGCAGTTCTTC.

The CDR3: CASSIVGRSNEQFF. Written as DNA, the CDR3 is TGTGCCAGTAGTATTGTCGGTCGGTCCAATGAGCAGTTCTTC. V usage is TRBV19 and J usage is TRBJ2-1; D not certain. The CDR3 length is 14 residues. Germline V gene sequence: CDR1 LNHDA, CDR2 SQIVND (reference sequence). Trimming removed 3 bases at V and 6 bases at J, with 12 bases between.

This rearrangement joins TRBV5-6 to TRBJ1-1; 7 bases align to TRBD1. V lost 2 bases and J lost 0; bases outside the gene matches: 4. There are 15 residues in the CDR3. The V gene's germline CDR1 is SGHDT and CDR2 YYEEEE. DNA of the CDR3: TGTGCCAGCAGCTTCTTGGACAGGCTGAACACTGAAGCTTTCTTT. Its protein product is CASSFLDRLNTEAFF. The variable domain in full, completed from reference TRBV5-6 and TRBJ1-1, reads DAGVTQSPTHLIKTRGQQVTLRCSPKSGHDTVSWYQQALGQGPQFIFQYYEEEERQRGNFPDRFSGHQFPNYSSELNVNALLLGDSALYLCASSFLDRLNTEAFFGQGTRLTVV.

V and J are TRBV6-2 or TRBV6-3 and TRBJ2-7; D not certain. Germline assignment: CDR1 MNHEY and CDR2 SVGEGT. V dropped 2 bases and J dropped 3 bases, with 11 bases sitting between them. This CDR3 is built from 14 residues. In nucleotides, the CDR3 is TGTGCCAGCAGTTACGGGCCCTTAAACTACGAGCAGTACTTC. This gives the protein CASSYGPLNYEQYF.

This clone occurred many times. Here the CDR3 reads CAWSVNRVESPLHF. CDR3 nucleotides: TGTGCCTGGAGTGTTAACAGGGTAGAGTCACCCCTCCACTTT. The chain uses TRBV30 and TRBJ1-6; D is perhaps TRBD1 (6 bases). V shed 0 bases and J shed 10 bases, with 13 bases lying between them. CDR3 length: 14 amino acids. The germline gives CDR1 GTSNPN, CDR2 SVGIG (reference sequence).

The chain couples TRBV7-2 to TRBJ1-5; D unresolved. Per the germline V gene, CDR1 is SGHTA and CDR2 is FQGNSA. This CDR3 has 15 residues. V was shortened by 1 base and J by 2 bases, with 9 bases between the two germline ends. The CDR3 bases are TGTGCCAGCAGCTTAGACGTGGGAGGCAATCAGCCCCAGCATTTT. Translating gives CASSLDVGGNQPQHF.

This clone was counted a few times. The chain uses TRBV4-2 and TRBJ2-7; D remains ambiguous. The CDR3 sequence is 12 residues long. Trimming left V 3 bases short and J 7 bases short, with 10 bases between. The germline gives CDR1 LGHNA, CDR2 YNFKEQ. The CDR3, as DNA: TGTGCCAGCAGCCATGTGACGGGTGAGCAGTACTTC. It is translated as CASSHVTGEQYF.

The V and J genes are TRBV5-1 and TRBJ2-7; D is uncertain. Trimming pared 3 bases from V and 6 bases from J, leaving 13 bases between. The CDR3 totals 13 residues. Germline lookup yields CDR1 SGHRS and CDR2 YFSETQ. The CDR3 reads CASSSPLDSEQYF. For the CDR3, the DNA is TGCGCCAGCAGCTCACCCCTAGATTCCGAGCAGTACTTC.

The rearrangement uses TRBV5-1 and TRBJ2-7; D may be TRBD1 (7 bases). The length of the CDR3 is 16 residues. Trimming took off 2 bases at V and 1 base at J, with 16 bases between the two ends. CDR1 is SGHRS, CDR2 YFSETQ, per germline. The CDR3 DNA sequence: TGCGCCAGCAGCTTAAAGGGGGCGGGGCCTTCCTACGAGCAGTACTTC. Protein: CASSLKGAGPSYEQYF. Full variable domain (missing parts from reference TRBV5-1 and TRBJ2-7): KAGVTQTPRYLIKTRGQQVTLSCSPISGHRSVSWYQQTPGQGLQFLFEYFSETQRNKGNFPGRFSGRQFSNSRSEMNVSTLELGDSALYLCASSLKGAGPSYEQYFGPGTRLTVT.

The chain has TRBV5-1 and TRBJ1-1; TRBD1 agrees at 9 bases. Looked up from germline, CDR1 is SGHRS and CDR2 is YFSETQ. Trimming removed 0 bases from V and 3 bases from J; junction bases left unmatched: 3. The length of the CDR3 is 15 residues. CDR3 sequence: CASSLVRTGDTEAFF. In DNA form, the CDR3 reads TGCGCCAGCAGCTTGGTTCGGACAGGGGACACTGAAGCTTTCTTT.

The chain employs TRBV5-6 and TRBJ2-2; TRBD2 matches 9 bases. With 4 bases clipped from V and 0 bases from J, the junction kept 1 base outside the gene matches. Germline V lookup: CDR1 SGHDT, CDR2 YYEEEE. The CDR3 contains 15 residues. CDR3 in amino acids: CASSLAGPNTGELFF. The DNA of the CDR3 is TGTGCCAGCAGCCTAGCGGGGCCGAACACCGGGGAGCTGTTTTTT.

The chain combines TRBV5-4 with TRBJ2-1, with TRBD2 as a possible D gene (5 bases). The CDR3 runs 16 residues. The V end was cut by 4 bases, the J end by 4 bases, with 18 bases between. Germline V gene sequence: CDR1 SGHNT, CDR2 YYREEE (reference sequence). The CDR3 DNA reads as TGTGCCAGCAGCCTGCCTCCAAGCGGACTTTACAATGAGCAGTTCTTC. Translating it yields CASSLPPSGLYNEQFF.

The table lists this clone with a few counts. The CDR3 nucleotides are TGTGCCAGCAGCTTCGAGATATCGGCTTTCTTT. Protein: CASSFEISAFF. This chain uses TRBV7-9 with TRBJ1-1, with D hard to call. Per germline, CDR1 SEHNR and CDR2 FQNEAQ (reference sequence). V lost 3 bases, J lost 11 bases, and 10 bases lay in between. This CDR3 comprises 11 residues.

As for this clone: This CDR3 fails to terminate in the conserved phenylalanine or tryptophan, so it likely reflects a read error. No DNA is shown, since the ends of the CDR3 on it are uncertain; the CDR3 is the one TCRdb lists. This chain links TRBV6-1 with TRBJ1-2; the table gives TRBD1 as D, unverified against the DNA. The CDR3 is made up of 10 amino acids, end residues included. Germline V gene sequence: CDR1 MNHNS, CDR2 SASEGT. Here the CDR3 reads CASSEEGTAL.

CDR3 sequence: CSVEDDRGNTEAFF. The DNA for the CDR3 is TGCAGCGTTGAAGACGACAGGGGGAACACTGAAGCTTTCTTT. The rearrangement links TRBV29-1 to TRBJ1-1; 8 nucleotides agree with TRBD1. The CDR3 loop spans 14 amino acids. After removal of 0 bases from V and 1 base from J, the junction contained 1 base not matched to a gene. Germline V lookup: CDR1 SQVTM, CDR2 ANQGSEA.

The chain joins TRBV11-2 to TRBJ2-7, with 7 bases matching TRBD1. The CDR3 has 14 amino acids. The germline CDR1 and CDR2 sequences are SGHAT and FQNNGV. The ends lost 5 bases at V and 2 bases at J; junction bases unmatched: 6. The DNA for the CDR3 is TGTGCCAGCAGCCCAGGGGGTGTAGCCTACGAGCAGTACTTC. This encodes CASSPGGVAYEQYF.

The V and J genes are TRBV28 and TRBJ2-4, with unresolved D. Germline V gene data show CDR1 as MDHEN and CDR2 as SYDVKM. Trimming cost V 6 bases and J 1 base, with 16 bases left between them. This CDR3 has 16 amino acids. The CDR3 reads CASSPGSNLAKNIQYF. In DNA, the CDR3 is TGTGCCAGCAGCCCAGGATCCAATCTTGCCAAAAACATTCAGTACTTC.

This sequence joins TRBV19 and TRBJ1-1, with D possibly matching TRBD1 (5 bases). This CDR3 spans 13 amino acids. The V gene's germline CDR1 is LNHDA and CDR2 SQIVND (reference sequence). V was trimmed by 1 base and J by 8 bases, leaving 11 bases between them. DNA of the CDR3: TGTGCCAGTAGTATAGGATTCGGGGGAGAAGCTTTCTTT. It codes for CASSIGFGGEAFF.

The chain recombines TRBV3-1 (or the pseudogene TRBV3-2) with TRBJ2-4; 11 nucleotides align to TRBD1. The CDR3 runs 16 residues. In germline, CDR1 is LGHDT, CDR2 YNNKEL (reference sequence). Trimming at V came to 1 base and at J to 8 bases, leaving 7 bases not matched to a gene. The chain's CDR3 is CASSQVGQGVEDIQYF. The CDR3 nucleotides are TGTGCCAGCAGCCAAGTGGGACAGGGGGTTGAGGACATTCAGTACTTC.

The CDR3 DNA is TGCAGCGTTGTAGGGACTAGCGGAGTTAAAACCTCCTACGAGCAGTACTTC. Protein product: CSVVGTSGVKTSYEQYF. The J gene is TRBJ2-7, the V gene TRBV29-1, with 11 positions matching TRBD2. Germline V gene data show CDR1 as SQVTM and CDR2 as ANQGSEA. Trimming removed 4 bases from V and 0 bases from J; junction bases left unmatched: 11. The CDR3 runs 17 residues.

V usage is TRBV14 and J usage is TRBJ2-1; TRBD2 matches at 11 bases. V lost 1 base to trimming and J lost 12 bases; unmatched junction nucleotides: 5. The germline CDR1 and CDR2 sequences are SGHDN and FVKESK. This CDR3 comprises 14 residues. In DNA, the CDR3 is TGTGCCAGCAGCCAAGTCGGTCTAGCGGGAGGGCAGTTCTTC. Its translation: CASSQVGLAGGQFF.

This clone was seen only once. The chain links TRBV28 to TRBJ1-4, with no clear D. This CDR3 is 15 amino acids long. Trimming stripped 5 bases from V and 7 bases from J, with 17 bases between. The germline V gene encodes CDR1 MDHEN and CDR2 SYDVKM. The CDR3 bases are TGTGCCAGCAGTCTAGGAGGACCTGGTGTTGAAAAACTGTTTTTT. It specifies CASSLGGPGVEKLFF.

CDR3 sequence (DNA): TGTGCCAGCAGTGAAGTGACTCCTTGGGGCACAGATACGCAGTATTTT. Translating it yields CASSEVTPWGTDTQYF. This chain connects TRBV6-1 to TRBJ2-3; D is uncertain. This CDR3 is 16 amino acids long. The germline gives CDR1 MNHNS, CDR2 SASEGT. V was pared by 1 base and J by 1 base, with 12 bases between.

This chain connects TRBV6-6 to TRBJ2-7; perhaps TRBD2 as D (6 bases). CDR3 length: 14 residues. CDR1 is MNHNY, CDR2 SVGAGI, per germline (reference sequence). Trimming cost V 10 bases and J 3 bases, with 19 bases left between them. This CDR3 is CATRPGREDYEQYF. CDR3 DNA sequence: TGTGCCACCCGACCGGGCAGGGAGGACTACGAGCAGTACTTC.

The rearrangement joins TRBV7-2 to TRBJ1-2; 7 nucleotides agree with TRBD1. V shed 4 bases and J 4 bases; nucleotides not matched to a gene: 6. Germline V gene sequence: CDR1 SGHTA, CDR2 FQGNSA. CDR3 length equals 14 residues. CDR3: CASSSHRGAYGYTF. The DNA for the CDR3 is TGTGCCAGCAGCTCCCACAGGGGCGCCTATGGCTACACCTTC.